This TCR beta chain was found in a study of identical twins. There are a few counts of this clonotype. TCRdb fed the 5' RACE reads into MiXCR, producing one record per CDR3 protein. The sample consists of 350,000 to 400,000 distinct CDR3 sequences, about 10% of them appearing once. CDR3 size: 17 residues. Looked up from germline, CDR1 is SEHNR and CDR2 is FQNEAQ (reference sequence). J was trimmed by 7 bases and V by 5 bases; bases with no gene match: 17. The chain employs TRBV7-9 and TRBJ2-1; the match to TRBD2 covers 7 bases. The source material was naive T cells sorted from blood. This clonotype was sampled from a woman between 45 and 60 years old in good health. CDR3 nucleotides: TGTGCCAGCAGCCCAACGGCGGGAGCCTTCCCAAGGAATGAGCAGTTCTTC. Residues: CASSPTAGAFPRNEQFF.